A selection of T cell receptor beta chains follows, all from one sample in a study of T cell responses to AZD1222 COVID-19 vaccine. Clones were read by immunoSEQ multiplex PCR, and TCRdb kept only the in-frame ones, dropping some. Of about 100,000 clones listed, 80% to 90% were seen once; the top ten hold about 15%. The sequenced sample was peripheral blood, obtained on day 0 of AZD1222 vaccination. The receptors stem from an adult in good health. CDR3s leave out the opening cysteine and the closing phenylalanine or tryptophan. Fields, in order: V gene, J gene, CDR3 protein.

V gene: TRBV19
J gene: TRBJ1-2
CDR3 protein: ASSIEQGYYGYT

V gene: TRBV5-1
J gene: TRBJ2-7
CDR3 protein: ASSGTGGSDEQY

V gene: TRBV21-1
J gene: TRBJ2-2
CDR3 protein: ASRRQGAIPGELF

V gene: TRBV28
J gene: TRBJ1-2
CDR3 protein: ASSLTGYGYT

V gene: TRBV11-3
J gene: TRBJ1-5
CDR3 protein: ASSLGGQPQH

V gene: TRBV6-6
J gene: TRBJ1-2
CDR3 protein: ASSPSPGQGSVSYGYT

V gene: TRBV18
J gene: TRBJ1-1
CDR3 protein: ASSPHRVDRAEAF

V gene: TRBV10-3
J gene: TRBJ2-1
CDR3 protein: AIRGQDSYNEQF

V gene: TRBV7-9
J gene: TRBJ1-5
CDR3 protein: ASSLTGGAQPQH

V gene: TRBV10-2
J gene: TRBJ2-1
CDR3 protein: ASSEPGLQFRQF

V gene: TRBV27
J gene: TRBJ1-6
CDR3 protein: ASSLSRPSPLH

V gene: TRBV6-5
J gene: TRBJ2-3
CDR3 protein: ASVGGTDTQY

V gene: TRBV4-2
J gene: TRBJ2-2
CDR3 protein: ASSQGGGTPYTGELF

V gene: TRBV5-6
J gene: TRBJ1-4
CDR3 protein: ASTVGSVNEKLF

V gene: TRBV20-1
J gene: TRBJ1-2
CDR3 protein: SPSGTGAPGYT

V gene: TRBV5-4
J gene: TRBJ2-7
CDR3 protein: ASSRGAGTDTYEQY

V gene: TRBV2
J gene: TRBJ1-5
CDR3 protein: ASSEYGGGNQPQH

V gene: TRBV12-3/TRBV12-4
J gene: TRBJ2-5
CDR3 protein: ASSFGIQETQY

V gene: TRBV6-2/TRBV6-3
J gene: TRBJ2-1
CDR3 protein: ASSYPPLNEQF

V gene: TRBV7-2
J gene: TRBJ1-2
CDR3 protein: ASSPLLAANYGYT

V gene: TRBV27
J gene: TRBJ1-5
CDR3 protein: ASSFSGGDQPQH

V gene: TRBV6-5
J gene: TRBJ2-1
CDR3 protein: ASSIYNEQF

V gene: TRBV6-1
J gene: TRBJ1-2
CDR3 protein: ASSERDRRITNGYT